This entry is about one T cell receptor (beta chain). Its antigen has not been determined. Base qualities were left out, and no much larger clone turns up one base away. The germline V gene (reference sequence) gives CDR1 as SEHNR and CDR2 as FQNEAQ. V is cut back by 3 bases and J by 4 bases, with 2 bases in the junction unmatched. The CDR3 runs 13 amino acids, cysteine and phenylalanine included. Left in the record is the CDR3 DNA by itself, 39 bases read in frame from the first base. The roughly 39 donors, aged about 6 to 90 years, were systemically healthy Caucasian individuals from Russia. Each donor gave around 9.8 milliliters of peripheral blood, collected into EDTA-treated Vacutainer tubes. Ficoll-Paque density-gradient centrifugation was used to isolate PBMCs, with at least 6 million per sample. Trizol reagent was used to extract total RNA from PBMCs, with at least 6 micrograms per sample. Naive CD45RAhigh/CD27high T cell percentages were measured by flow cytometry on a PBMC aliquot from every donor.

This sample is drawn from a study of blood T cells in healthy people across ages (dated by TCRdb to the mid-2010s). A note on the overall study: In model experiments, template switching captured roughly one uniquely barcoded TCR beta cDNA molecule for every two T cells. Donors were grouped into four age groups: young (average about 15 years), middle-aged (around 39), aged (over 55) and long-lived (about 82). Using the same blood draw, the study looked at two additional independent replicas of 1 million unique cDNA reads for two donors, one aged 18 to 30 and the other aged 80 or older. Donors of different ages were randomly distributed across sequencing lanes to avoid experimental bias. The study measured age-related changes in TCR beta repertoire diversity using deep sequencing normalized with unique cDNA molecular identifiers.

What the research found in general, with its limitations: Total diversity estimates from one million sequenced T cells were considered lower bounds and underestimates. As age increased, observed TCR beta diversity per million T cells dropped in a roughly linear way, and a significant reduction was already evident by age about 40. Because the CMV infection status of the donors was unknown, age-related changes in expanded clonotypes may potentially have been confounded. A strong correlation was found between observed TCR beta diversity and the percentage of naive T cells measured by flow cytometry. Since profiling was done on bulk unsorted PBMCs, naive and antigen-experienced compartments could not be conclusively compared. The long-lived group showed more naive CD4+ T cells, fewer expanded clones and increased TCR diversity than the aged group, suggesting age selection.

The receptor library was made with 5' RACE. Sequencing was performed on an Illumina HiSeq 2500. The second PCR ran for roughly 7 to 12 cycles and used a J-beta primer mix along with a sample-barcoded 5' primer. Each TCR beta cDNA molecule received a unique molecular identifier from a template-switch 5' adaptor carrying 12 random nucleotides. Each sample yielded at least 3 million CDR3-containing paired-end reads. First-strand cDNA synthesis was performed from all RNA using the Mint cDNA synthesis kit, with priming by a TRBC-specific oligonucleotide. Following uracil-DNA glycosylase treatment, a first 18-cycle PCR with universal primers M1SS and BC2_uni_R was performed on all cDNA. As for the authors' bioinformatics: Each sample was normalized by randomly selecting 1 million high-quality reads, each carrying a distinct molecular identifier. Reads sharing molecular identifiers were discarded rather than binned into consensus sequences. MiTCR, run with a Q25 quality threshold and the strictest error-elimination algorithm, handled CDR3 identification, clonotype clustering and error correction. A nonparametric unseen species model using Euler transformation provided a lower-bound estimate of total TCR beta diversity. TCRdb cleaned the public reads at Q25 with fastp, built clones with MiXCR and kept in-frame beta chains. Each CDR3 protein appears once, grouped with its most common genes and DNA. TCRdb, not the authors, supplied the V and J calls. Here the sample has more than 800,000 distinct CDR3 sequences; less than 35% occur a single time. Jointly, the top ten make up roughly a sixth of the sample.

The sequencing input was blood. This TCR was sampled from a woman of 80 years or more in good health. The chain was built from TRBV7-9 and TRBJ1-1, and 7 junction bases match TRBD1. CDR3 loop: CASSFTGVTEAFF. The DNA sequence reads TGTGCCAGCAGCTTCACAGGGGTCACTGAAGCTTTCTTT.